The next 17 T cell receptor beta chains were all read from a single sample in a study of glioma-infiltrating T cells. The iRepertoire nested amplicon-rescue multiplex PCR amplified TCR alpha and beta CDR3s from RNA. TCRdb called the multiplex PCR reads again in MiXCR, with one record for every CDR3 protein. Of a few hundred thousand distinct CDR3 sequences detected, 35% to 45% appear once; the ten largest clones hold approximately 12%. The sequencing sample was made of glioma tissue, nonneoplastic brain tissue, or PBMCs (not recorded which). Receptors were obtained from a human donor with low-grade glioma or glioblastoma, undergoing nonglioma brain surgery, or in good health (not recorded which).

Remarks on this clonotype: A much larger clonotype is one base distant, so this may be a read error. The V and J genes are TRBV6-2 or TRBV6-3 and TRBJ1-2, with 9 bases lining up with TRBD1. This CDR3 spans 14 amino acids. Unmatched junction bases numbered 8, after V lost 7 bases and J lost 5 bases. In germline, CDR1 is MNHEY, CDR2 SVGEGT. The CDR3 DNA follows: TGTGCCAGCAACCGAGGACAGGGGAAATATGGCTACACCTTC. As protein: CASNRGQGKYGYTF.

The rearrangement uses TRBV14 and TRBJ1-1; D not certain. The length of the CDR3 is 16 residues. Germline CDR1 and CDR2: SGHDN and FVKESK. V lost 3 bases and J 0 bases, leaving 14 bases between the germline ends. CDR3 sequence: CASSQTPTFMNTEAFF. The CDR3 bases are TGTGCCAGCAGCCAGACACCGACGTTCATGAACACTGAAGCTTTCTTT.

At least ten counts were recorded for this clonotype. The chain links TRBV27 to TRBJ1-2, with a weak D call TRBD1 (5 bases). The CDR3 has 13 residues. The germline CDR1 and CDR2 sequences are MNHEY and SMNVEV (reference sequence). V dropped 3 bases and J dropped 7 bases, with 12 bases sitting between them. The CDR3 nucleotides read TGTGCCAGCAGTTTCAATCGGGGGGGTGGCTACACCTTC. Its translation is CASSFNRGGGYTF.

A few counts support this clonotype. The chain links TRBV20-1 to TRBJ2-3; no reliable D call. V was trimmed by 1 base and J by 4 bases, leaving 9 bases between them. The CDR3 has 13 amino acids. Germline CDR1 DFQATT, CDR2 SNEGSKA (reference sequence). The CDR3 nucleotides read TGCAGTGCTAGAGTCTTCCCCGCAGATACGCAGTATTTT. The encoded protein is CSARVFPADTQYF.

In this sample, this clonotype turned up a few times. The chain combines TRBV12-3 or TRBV12-4 with TRBJ2-7; 11 positions match TRBD1. Trimming cost V 2 bases and J 6 bases; bases outside gene matches: 6. The CDR3 is made up of 15 amino acids. The CDR3 loop reads CASSLRTGGYGEQYF. CDR3 DNA: TGTGCCAGCAGTTTAAGGACAGGGGGCTACGGCGAGCAGTACTTC.

The CDR3 region is CASSEGLAGILEQYF. The CDR3 DNA reads as TGTGCCAGCAGTGAAGGGCTAGCGGGAATATTAGAGCAGTACTTC. This chain joins TRBV6-1 and TRBJ2-7; 9 positions agree with TRBD2. The CDR3 length is 15 residues. Germline CDR1 and CDR2: MNHNS and SASEGT. V was pared by 1 base and J by 7 bases, with 8 bases of the junction left unmatched.

The chain recombines TRBV6-6 with TRBJ2-2; 10 nucleotides line up with TRBD2. CDR1 and CDR2 from the germline V gene are MNHNY and SVGAGI (reference sequence). The V gene end was trimmed by 2 bases and the J gene end by 1 base; junction bases not matched to a gene: 1. This CDR3 is built from 16 residues. The CDR3 region has the DNA TGTGCCAGCAGTTACGGGACTAGCGAGAACACCGGGGAGCTGTTTTTT. Translated, it gives CASSYGTSENTGELFF.

In this sample, this clonotype turned up many times. The chain has TRBV20-1 and TRBJ2-3; TRBD2 agrees at 10 bases. V shed 7 bases, J shed 1 base, and the junction held 5 bases outside the gene matches. The CDR3 has 14 residues. The germline V gene encodes CDR1 DFQATT and CDR2 SNEGSKA (reference sequence). The CDR3 region is CSGLGTSGTDTQYF. DNA for the CDR3: TGCAGTGGCCTCGGGACTAGCGGCACAGATACGCAGTATTTT.

The chain has TRBV20-1 and TRBJ2-7; maybe TRBD1 (6 bases). The germline CDR1 and CDR2 sequences are DFQATT and SNEGSKA (reference sequence). The CDR3 length is 14 residues. Trimming left V 3 bases short and J 6 bases short, with 18 bases between. The CDR3 sequence: CSARTGTTLGEQYF. The CDR3 DNA reads TGCAGTGCTAGGACCGGGACAACTTTGGGCGAGCAGTACTTC.

This chain links TRBV4-3 with TRBJ1-1; perhaps TRBD1 as D (5 bases). CDR3 size: 16 residues. Per germline, CDR1 LGHNA and CDR2 YSLEER. V lost 4 bases and J 0 bases, leaving 15 bases between the germline ends. DNA for the CDR3: TGCGCCAGCAGCCCTTTGGGGGGGAACATGAACACTGAAGCTTTCTTT. It yields the protein CASSPLGGNMNTEAFF.

This clonotype has more than one count but fewer than ten. V and J are TRBV7-9 and TRBJ1-1, with D possibly being TRBD1 (5 bases). The CDR3 is 14 residues long. V lost 5 bases, J lost 3 bases, and 13 bases lay in between. Germline V lookup: CDR1 SEHNR, CDR2 FQNEAQ (reference sequence). This CDR3 is CASSRRQWDTEAFF. The CDR3 DNA follows: TGTGCCAGCAGCCGGCGACAGTGGGACACTGAAGCTTTCTTT.

This clonotype was seen repeatedly, ten times or more. The rearrangement links TRBV20-1 to TRBJ2-2; TRBD1 aligns across 8 bases. V was clipped by 3 bases and J by 3 bases; unmatched bases: 3. The CDR3 has 14 residues. Looked up from germline, CDR1 is DFQATT and CDR2 is SNEGSKA (reference sequence). The CDR3 here is CSASQGADTGELFF. The DNA of the CDR3 is TGCAGTGCTAGTCAGGGGGCGGACACCGGGGAGCTGTTTTTT.

The chain couples TRBV20-1 to TRBJ2-7; TRBD2 aligns across 8 bases. The V gene's germline CDR1 is DFQATT and CDR2 SNEGSKA (reference sequence). V gave up 4 bases and J gave up 3 bases; unmatched junction bases: 8. The CDR3 is made up of 14 amino acids. CDR3 sequence reads: CSATYSGSSYEQYF. The DNA for the CDR3 is TGCAGTGCTACTTACAGCGGGAGCAGCTACGAGCAGTACTTC.

This clonotype occurred a few times. This chain joins TRBV4-3 and TRBJ2-7; no clear D. CDR3 length: 14 amino acids. V dropped 1 base and J dropped 6 bases, with 13 bases sitting between them. The germline gives CDR1 LGHNA, CDR2 YSLEER. CDR3 protein: CASSQGVLESEQYF. CDR3 nucleotide sequence: TGCGCCAGCAGCCAAGGGGTGTTGGAGTCCGAGCAGTACTTC.

Points on this clonotype: An end of the junction does not agree with germline; a read error may underlie this. The chain is built from TRBV7-6 and TRBJ2-1, with D perhaps matching TRBD2 (5 bases). Germline CDR1 reads SGHVS; CDR2 reads FNYEAQ. The CDR3 consists of 13 residues. The CDR3, as DNA: TGTGCTAGCAGCCCCTACCCGGGGAATGAGCAGTTCTTC. Translation: CASSPYPGNEQFF.

The sample holds many counts of this clonotype. The chain employs TRBV6-5 and TRBJ2-3, with 7 nucleotides matching TRBD1. The V gene's germline CDR1 is MNHEY and CDR2 SVGAGI. Trimming took 0 bases from V and 4 from J; bases not matched to a gene: 4. The CDR3 covers 15 residues. This chain's CDR3 is CASSYSRRGPDTQYF. In nucleotides, the CDR3 is TGTGCCAGCAGTTACTCCAGAAGGGGGCCAGATACGCAGTATTTT.

The chain employs TRBV7-9 and TRBJ1-2, with 8 positions matching TRBD1. From germline, CDR1 is SEHNR and CDR2 FQNEAQ (reference sequence). The CDR3 totals 13 residues. V dropped 5 bases and J dropped 5; count of bases not matched to a gene: 4. CDR3 sequence: CASSARGPYGYTF. The DNA of the CDR3 is TGTGCCAGCAGCGCCAGGGGGCCATATGGCTACACCTTC.